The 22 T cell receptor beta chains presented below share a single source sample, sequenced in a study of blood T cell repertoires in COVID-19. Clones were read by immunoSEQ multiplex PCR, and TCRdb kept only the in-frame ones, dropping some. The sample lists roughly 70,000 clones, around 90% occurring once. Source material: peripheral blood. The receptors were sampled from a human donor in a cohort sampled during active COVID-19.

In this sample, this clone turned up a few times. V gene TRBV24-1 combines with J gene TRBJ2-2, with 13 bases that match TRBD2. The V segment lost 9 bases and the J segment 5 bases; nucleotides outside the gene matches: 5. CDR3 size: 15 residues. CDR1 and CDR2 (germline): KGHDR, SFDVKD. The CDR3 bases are TGTGCCACCGCCCGGACTAGCGGGAGTACCGGGGAGCTGTTTTTT. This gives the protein CATARTSGSTGELFF.

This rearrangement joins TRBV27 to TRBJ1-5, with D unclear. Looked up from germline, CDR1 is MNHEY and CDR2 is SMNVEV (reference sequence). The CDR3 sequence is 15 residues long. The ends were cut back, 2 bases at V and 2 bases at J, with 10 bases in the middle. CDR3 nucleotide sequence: TGTGCCAGCAGTTTAATGGCGGATGGCAATCAGCCCCAGCATTTT. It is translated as CASSLMADGNQPQHF.

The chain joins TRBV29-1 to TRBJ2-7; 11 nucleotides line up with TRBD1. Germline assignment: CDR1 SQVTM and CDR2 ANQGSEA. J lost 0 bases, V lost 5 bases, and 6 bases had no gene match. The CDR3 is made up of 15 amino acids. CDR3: CSVLGQGAFSYEQYF. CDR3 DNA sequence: TGCAGCGTTCTTGGACAGGGGGCCTTCTCCTACGAGCAGTACTTC.

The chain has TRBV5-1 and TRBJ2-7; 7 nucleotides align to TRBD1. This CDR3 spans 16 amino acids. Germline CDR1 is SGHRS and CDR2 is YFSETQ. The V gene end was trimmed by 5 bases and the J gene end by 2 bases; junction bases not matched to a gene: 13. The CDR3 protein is CASSYSRQGEAYEQYF. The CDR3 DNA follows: TGCGCCAGCAGTTATAGTCGACAGGGAGAGGCCTACGAGCAGTACTTC.

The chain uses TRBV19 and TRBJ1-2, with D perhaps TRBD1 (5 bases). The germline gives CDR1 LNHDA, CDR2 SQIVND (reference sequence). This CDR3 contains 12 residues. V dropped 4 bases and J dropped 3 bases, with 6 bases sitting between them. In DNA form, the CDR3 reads TGTGCCAGTAGTACACAGGACTATGGCTACACCTTC. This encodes CASSTQDYGYTF.

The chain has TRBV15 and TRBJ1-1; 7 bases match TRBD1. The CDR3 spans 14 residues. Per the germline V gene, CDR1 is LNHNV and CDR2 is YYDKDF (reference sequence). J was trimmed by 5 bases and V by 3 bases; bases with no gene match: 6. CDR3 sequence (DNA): TGTGCCACCAGCAGGGCCACAGGGGTAACTGAAGCTTTCTTT. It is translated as CATSRATGVTEAFF.

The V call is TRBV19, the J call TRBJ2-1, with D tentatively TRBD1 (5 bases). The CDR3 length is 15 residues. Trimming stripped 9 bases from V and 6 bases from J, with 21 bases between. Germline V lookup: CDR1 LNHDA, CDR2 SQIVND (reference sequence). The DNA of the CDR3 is TGTGCCAGCCGCACCCTTGTGAAGGACACCAATGAGCAGTTCTTC. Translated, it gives CASRTLVKDTNEQFF.

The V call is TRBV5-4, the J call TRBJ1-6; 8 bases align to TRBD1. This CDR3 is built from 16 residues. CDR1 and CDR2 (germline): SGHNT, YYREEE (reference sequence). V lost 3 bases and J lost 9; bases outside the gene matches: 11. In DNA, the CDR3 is TGTGCCAGCAGCTCATGGACAGGGAGAAATGGTTCACCCCTCCACTTT. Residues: CASSSWTGRNGSPLHF.

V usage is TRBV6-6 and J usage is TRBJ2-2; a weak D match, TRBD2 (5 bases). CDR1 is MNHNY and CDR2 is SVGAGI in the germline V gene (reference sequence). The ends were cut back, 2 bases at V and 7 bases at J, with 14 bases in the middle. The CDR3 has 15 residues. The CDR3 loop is CASSYVRGKDGELFF. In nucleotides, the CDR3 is TGTGCCAGCAGTTACGTACGAGGGAAAGACGGGGAGCTGTTTTTT.

This CDR3 reads CASSPTRGLTGELFF. The CDR3 coding sequence is TGTGCCAGCAGTCCAACCCGGGGACTCACCGGGGAGCTGTTTTTT. The rearrangement links TRBV6-5 to TRBJ2-2; D might be TRBD2 (6 bases). The CDR3 length is 15 residues. V was cut by 5 bases and J by 4 bases, with 14 bases left in between. Germline V CDR1 and CDR2: MNHEY, SVGAGI.

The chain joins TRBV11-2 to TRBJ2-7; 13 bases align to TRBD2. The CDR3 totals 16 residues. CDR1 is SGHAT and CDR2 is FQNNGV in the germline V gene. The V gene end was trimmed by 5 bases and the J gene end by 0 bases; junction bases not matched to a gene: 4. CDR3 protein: CASSQRTSGGSYEQYF. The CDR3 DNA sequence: TGTGCCAGCAGCCAAAGGACTAGCGGGGGCTCCTACGAGCAGTACTTC.

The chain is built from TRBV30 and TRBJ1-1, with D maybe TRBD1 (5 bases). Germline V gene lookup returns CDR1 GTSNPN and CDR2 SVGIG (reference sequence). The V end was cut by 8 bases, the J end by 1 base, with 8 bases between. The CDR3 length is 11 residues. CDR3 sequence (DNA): TGTGCCCGCAGGGAGAACACTGAAGCTTTCTTT. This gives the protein CARRENTEAFF.

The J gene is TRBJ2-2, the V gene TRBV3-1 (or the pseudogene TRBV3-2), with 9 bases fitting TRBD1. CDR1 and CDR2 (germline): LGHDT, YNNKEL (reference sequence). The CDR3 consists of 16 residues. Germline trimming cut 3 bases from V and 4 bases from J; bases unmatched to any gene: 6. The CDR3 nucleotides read TGTGCCAGCAGCCAGAACAGGGGGCAAGGCACCGGGGAGCTGTTTTTT. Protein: CASSQNRGQGTGELFF.

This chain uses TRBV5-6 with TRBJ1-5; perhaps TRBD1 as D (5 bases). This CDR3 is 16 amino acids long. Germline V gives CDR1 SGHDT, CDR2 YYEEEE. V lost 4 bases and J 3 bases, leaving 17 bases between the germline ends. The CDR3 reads CASSATREGYNQPQHF. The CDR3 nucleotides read TGTGCCAGCAGCGCTACCAGGGAAGGGTACAATCAGCCCCAGCATTTT.

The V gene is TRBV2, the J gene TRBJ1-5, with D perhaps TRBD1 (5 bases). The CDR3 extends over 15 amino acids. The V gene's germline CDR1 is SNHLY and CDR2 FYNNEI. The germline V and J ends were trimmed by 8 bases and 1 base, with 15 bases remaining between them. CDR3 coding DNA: TGTGCCAGCCAACGGAGTTGGGGCAGCAATCAGCCCCAGCATTTT. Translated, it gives CASQRSWGSNQPQHF.

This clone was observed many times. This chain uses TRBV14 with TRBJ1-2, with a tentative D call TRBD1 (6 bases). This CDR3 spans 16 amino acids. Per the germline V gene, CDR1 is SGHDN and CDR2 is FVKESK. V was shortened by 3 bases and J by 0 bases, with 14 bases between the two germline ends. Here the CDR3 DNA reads TGTGCCAGCAGCCACCACACAGGGCACTCTAACTATGGCTACACCTTC. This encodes CASSHHTGHSNYGYTF.

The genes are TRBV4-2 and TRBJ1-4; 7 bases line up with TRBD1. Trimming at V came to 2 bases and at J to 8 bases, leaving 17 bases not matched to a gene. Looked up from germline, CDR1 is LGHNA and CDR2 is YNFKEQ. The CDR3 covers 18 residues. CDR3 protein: CASSQTGTVGRVGEKLFF. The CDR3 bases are TGTGCCAGCAGCCAAACCGGGACAGTAGGGAGAGTCGGGGAAAAACTGTTTTTT.

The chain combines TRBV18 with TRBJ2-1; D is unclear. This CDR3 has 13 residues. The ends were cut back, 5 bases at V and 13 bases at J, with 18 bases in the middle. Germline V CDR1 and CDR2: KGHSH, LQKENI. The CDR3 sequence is CASSRLTVSYQFF. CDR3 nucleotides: TGTGCCAGCTCAAGACTGACGGTGTCGTACCAGTTCTTC.

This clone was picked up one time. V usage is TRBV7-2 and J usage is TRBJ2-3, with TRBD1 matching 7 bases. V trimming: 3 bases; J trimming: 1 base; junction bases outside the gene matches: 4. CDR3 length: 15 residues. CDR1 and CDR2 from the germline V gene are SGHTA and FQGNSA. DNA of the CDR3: TGTGCCAGCAGCTTCCAGGGGGTGGGCACAGATACGCAGTATTTT. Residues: CASSFQGVGTDTQYF.

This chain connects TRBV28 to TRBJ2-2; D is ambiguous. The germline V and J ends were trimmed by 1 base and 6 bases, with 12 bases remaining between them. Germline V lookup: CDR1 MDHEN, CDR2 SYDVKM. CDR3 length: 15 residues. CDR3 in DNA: TGTGCCAGCAGTTTATTGTCCGAGGCACCCGGGGAGCTGTTTTTT. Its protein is CASSLLSEAPGELFF.

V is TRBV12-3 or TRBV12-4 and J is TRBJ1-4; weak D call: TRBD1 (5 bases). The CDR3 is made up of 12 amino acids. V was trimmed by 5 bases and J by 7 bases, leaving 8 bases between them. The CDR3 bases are TGTGCCAGCAGTCCGGGGGTTGAAAAACTGTTTTTT. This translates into CASSPGVEKLFF.

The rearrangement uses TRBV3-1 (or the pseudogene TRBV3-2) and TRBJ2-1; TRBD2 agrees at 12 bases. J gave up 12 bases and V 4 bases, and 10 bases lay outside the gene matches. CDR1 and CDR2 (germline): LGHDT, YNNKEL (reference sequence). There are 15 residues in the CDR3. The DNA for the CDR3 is TGTGCCAGCAGCCCCCGGGCTAGCGGGAGGGCCCTGCAGTTCTTC. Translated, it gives CASSPRASGRALQFF.